The source of this TCR beta chain is a study of blood T cell repertoires in COVID-19. About the research overall: PBMCs, B-cell-depleted T cells, or T cells were the source of the cDNA or gDNA that made up the material.

Clones were read by immunoSEQ multiplex PCR, and TCRdb kept only the in-frame ones, dropping some. The data show 85,000 to 95,000 clones, with approximately 79% seen just once and about 15% held by the top ten. This clonotype was obtained from a woman of 80 years or more with acute or convalescent COVID-19. The sequenced sample was peripheral blood.

The CDR3 region is CASSVSPGGQGTDTQYF. The CDR3 DNA reads TGTGCCAGCAGCGTATCACCGGGGGGACAGGGCACAGATACGCAGTATTTT. The chain joins TRBV9 to TRBJ2-3, with a weak D call TRBD1 (8 bases). The V end was cut by 1 base, the J end by 1 base, with 16 bases between. The germline V gene encodes CDR1 SGDLS and CDR2 YYNGEE. The CDR3 totals 17 residues.